This is a list of T cell receptor beta chains from one sample in a study of T cell responses to AZD1222 COVID-19 vaccine. Sequencing was performed with immunoSEQ multiplex PCR; in TCRdb, only in-frame clones are kept and a portion is missing. This repertoire shows around 180,000 clones, about nine tenths found once; its top ten account for 2.6%. The material was peripheral blood, obtained on day 0 of AZD1222 vaccination. The receptor set was obtained from an adult in good health. Each CDR3 is given with its conserved first and last residue. The D gene is left open where the match is weak. Only some rows state a clone size, as once, few, many or a class for expanded clones.

DNA,CDR3,J,size,length,D,V
TGTGCCAGCAGTTTCATACCCTTGACAGGGGTTTACTACGAGCAGTACTTC,CASSFIPLTGVYYEQYF,TRBJ2-7,-,17,TRBD1,TRBV27
TGTGCCAGCAGGGCAGGAGGGCGCGGCTATGGCTACACCTTC,CASRAGGRGYGYTF,TRBJ1-2,-,14,-,TRBV5-8
TGTGCCAGCAGCTTAGGCAGTCCTAGCACAGATACGCAGTATTTT,CASSLGSPSTDTQYF,TRBJ2-3,once,15,-,TRBV7-9
TGCGCCAGCAGCCAAGTCCTAGCGGAATCCTACGAGCAGTACTTC,CASSQVLAESYEQYF,TRBJ2-7,-,15,TRBD2,TRBV4-1
TGCGCCAGCAGCCGACGGACTAGCGGTTACAATGAGCAGTTCTTC,CASSRRTSGYNEQFF,TRBJ2-1,-,15,TRBD2,TRBV5-1
TGCGCCAGCAGTAGACCAGAATTGGCCTACGAGCAGTACTTC,CASSRPELAYEQYF,TRBJ2-7,-,14,-,TRBV5-1
TGTGCCAGCAGTCCTACCTCAAGCAATCAGCCCCAGCATTTT,CASSPTSSNQPQHF,TRBJ1-5,few,14,-,TRBV28
TGTGCCAGTAGTATAGTCCCCGTGGTAGCGGGAGTTGGGACCGGGGAGCTGTTTTTT,CASSIVPVVAGVGTGELFF,TRBJ2-2,-,19,TRBD2,TRBV19
TGTGCCAGCAGTACCGGGACAAGCTCTGGAAACACCATATATTTT,CASSTGTSSGNTIYF,TRBJ1-3,many,15,-,TRBV2
TGTGCCAGTAGTAATGGCTACTCCTACGAGCAGTACTTC,CASSNGYSYEQYF,TRBJ2-7,-,13,-,TRBV19
TGTGCCAGCAGTGGAGGGACAGGGGCAAATTCACCCCTCCACTTT,CASSGGTGANSPLHF,TRBJ1-6,-,15,TRBD1,TRBV2
TGTGCCAGCAGCCAAGGGAACTTAAACACTGAAGCTTTCTTT,CASSQGNLNTEAFF,TRBJ1-1,-,14,-,TRBV3-1/TRBV3-2
TGTGCCAGCAGCAAGGGACTCTCACCCCGCAATCAGCCCCAGCATTTT,CASSKGLSPRNQPQHF,TRBJ1-5,-,16,-,TRBV9
TGTGCCAGCAGTGGGCAGGCGGTTAGCAATCAGCCCCAGCATTTT,CASSGQAVSNQPQHF,TRBJ1-5,-,15,-,TRBV2
TGTGCCAGCTCACCACCTGGTGTAGGTTTTACCTACAATGAGCAGTTCTTC,CASSPPGVGFTYNEQFF,TRBJ2-1,-,17,-,TRBV18
TGTGCCAGCTCACCACCAATCAGCGGCCCCACAGATACGCAGTATTTT,CASSPPISGPTDTQYF,TRBJ2-3,-,16,-,TRBV18
TGTGCCAGCAGCGTGAGGGGGGCGTCCGACGAGCAGTACTTC,CASSVRGASDEQYF,TRBJ2-7,-,14,-,TRBV9
TGCGCCAGCAGCCGGAGGGGGCTGGATCAAAACATTCAGTACTTC,CASSRRGLDQNIQYF,TRBJ2-4,-,15,-,TRBV5-1
TGTGCCAGCAGCCAAACCCCTGAGCAGTACTTC,CASSQTPEQYF,TRBJ2-7,-,11,-,TRBV2
TGTGCCAGTAGTATACCGGGACATCGCAATCAGCCCCAGCATTTT,CASSIPGHRNQPQHF,TRBJ1-5,-,15,-,TRBV19
TGTGCCTGGAGTGCCCGATACGAGCAGTACTTC,CAWSARYEQYF,TRBJ2-7,-,11,-,TRBV30
TGTGCCATCAGACGGGGGACCGACCGAGGGGAGCAGTTCTTC,CAIRRGTDRGEQFF,TRBJ2-1,-,14,-,TRBV10-3